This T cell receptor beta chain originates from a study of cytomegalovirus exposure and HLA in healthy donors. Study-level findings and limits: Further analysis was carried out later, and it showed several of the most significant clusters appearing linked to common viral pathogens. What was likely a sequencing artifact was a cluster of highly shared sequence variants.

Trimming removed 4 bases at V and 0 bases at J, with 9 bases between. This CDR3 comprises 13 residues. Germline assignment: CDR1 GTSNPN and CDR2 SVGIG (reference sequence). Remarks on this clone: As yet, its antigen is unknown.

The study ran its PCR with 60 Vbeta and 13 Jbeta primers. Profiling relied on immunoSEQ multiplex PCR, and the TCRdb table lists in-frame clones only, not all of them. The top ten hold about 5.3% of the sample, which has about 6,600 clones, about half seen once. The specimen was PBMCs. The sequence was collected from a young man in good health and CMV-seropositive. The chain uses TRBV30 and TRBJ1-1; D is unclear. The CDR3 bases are TGTGCCTGGACACTTTTGATGAACACTGAAGCTTTCTTT. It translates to CAWTLLMNTEAFF.